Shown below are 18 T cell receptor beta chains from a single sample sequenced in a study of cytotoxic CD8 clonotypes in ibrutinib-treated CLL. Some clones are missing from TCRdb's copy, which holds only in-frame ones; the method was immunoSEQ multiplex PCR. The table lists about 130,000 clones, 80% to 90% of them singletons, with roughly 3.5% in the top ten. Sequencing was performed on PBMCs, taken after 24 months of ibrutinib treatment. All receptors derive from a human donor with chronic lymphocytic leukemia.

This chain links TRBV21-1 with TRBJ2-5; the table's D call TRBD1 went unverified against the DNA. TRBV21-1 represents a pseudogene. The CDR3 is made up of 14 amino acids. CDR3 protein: CASSKQGQKETQYF. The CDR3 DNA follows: TGTGCCAGCAGCAAACAGGGACAGAAAGAGACCCAGTACTTC.

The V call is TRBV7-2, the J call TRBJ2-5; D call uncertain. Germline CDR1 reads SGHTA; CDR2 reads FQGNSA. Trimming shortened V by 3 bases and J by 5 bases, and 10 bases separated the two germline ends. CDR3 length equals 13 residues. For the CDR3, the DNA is TGTGCCAGCAGCTTTGATGGGCAGGAGACCCAGTACTTC. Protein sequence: CASSFDGQETQYF.

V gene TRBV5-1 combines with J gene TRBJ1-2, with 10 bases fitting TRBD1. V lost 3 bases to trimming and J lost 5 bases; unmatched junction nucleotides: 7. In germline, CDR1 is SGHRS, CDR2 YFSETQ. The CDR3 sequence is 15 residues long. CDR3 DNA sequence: TGCGCCAGCAGCTGGGGGACAGGGGTTAGATATGGCTACACCTTC. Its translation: CASSWGTGVRYGYTF.

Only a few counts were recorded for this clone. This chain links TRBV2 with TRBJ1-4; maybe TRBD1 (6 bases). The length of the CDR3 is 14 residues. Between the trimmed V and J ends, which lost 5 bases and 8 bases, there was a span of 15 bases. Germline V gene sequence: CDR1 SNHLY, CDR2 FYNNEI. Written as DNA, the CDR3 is TGTGCCAGCAGTCGAACAGGGATGGGCGAAAAACTGTTTTTT. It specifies CASSRTGMGEKLFF.

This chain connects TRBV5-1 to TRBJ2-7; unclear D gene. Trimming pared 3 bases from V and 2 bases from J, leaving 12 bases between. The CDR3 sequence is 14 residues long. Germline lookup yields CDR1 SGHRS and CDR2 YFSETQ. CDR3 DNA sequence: TGCGCCAGCAGCTCAGATTGGGCCCCCTACGAGCAGTACTTC. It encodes CASSSDWAPYEQYF. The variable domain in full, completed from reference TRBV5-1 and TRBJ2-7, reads KAGVTQTPRYLIKTRGQQVTLSCSPISGHRSVSWYQQTPGQGLQFLFEYFSETQRNKGNFPGRFSGRQFSNSRSEMNVSTLELGDSALYLCASSSDWAPYEQYFGPGTRLTVT.

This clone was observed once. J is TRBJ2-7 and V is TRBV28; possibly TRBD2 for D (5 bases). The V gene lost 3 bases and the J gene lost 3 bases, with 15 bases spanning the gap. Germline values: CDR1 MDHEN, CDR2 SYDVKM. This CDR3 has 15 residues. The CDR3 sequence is CASSLSGEKFYEQYF. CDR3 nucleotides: TGTGCCAGCAGTTTGAGTGGGGAGAAGTTCTACGAGCAGTACTTC. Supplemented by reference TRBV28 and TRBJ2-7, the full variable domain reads DVKVTQSSRYLVKRTGEKVFLECVQDMDHENMFWYRQDPGLGLRLIYFSYDVKMKEKGDIPEGYSVSREKKERFSLILESASTNQTSMYLCASSLSGEKFYEQYFGPGTRLTVT.

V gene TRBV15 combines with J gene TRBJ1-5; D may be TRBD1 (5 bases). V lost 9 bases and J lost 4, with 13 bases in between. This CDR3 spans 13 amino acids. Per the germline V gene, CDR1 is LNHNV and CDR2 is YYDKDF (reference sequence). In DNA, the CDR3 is TGTGCCACGAAACACGGGGGGAATCAGCCCCAGCATTTT. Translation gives CATKHGGNQPQHF.

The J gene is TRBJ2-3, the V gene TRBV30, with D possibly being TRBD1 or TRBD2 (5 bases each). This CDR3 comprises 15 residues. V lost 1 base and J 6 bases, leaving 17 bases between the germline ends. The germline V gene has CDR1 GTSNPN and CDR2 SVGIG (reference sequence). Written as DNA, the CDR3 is TGTGCCTGGAGTGACCGCCCTCGGGACGTCGATACGCAGTATTTT. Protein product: CAWSDRPRDVDTQYF.

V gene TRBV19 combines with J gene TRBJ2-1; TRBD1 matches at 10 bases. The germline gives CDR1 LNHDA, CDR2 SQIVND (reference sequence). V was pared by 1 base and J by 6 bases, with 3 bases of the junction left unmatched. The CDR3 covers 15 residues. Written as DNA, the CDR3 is TGTGCCAGTAGTATAGGGGACAGGGGAGTCAATGAGCAGTTCTTC. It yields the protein CASSIGDRGVNEQFF.

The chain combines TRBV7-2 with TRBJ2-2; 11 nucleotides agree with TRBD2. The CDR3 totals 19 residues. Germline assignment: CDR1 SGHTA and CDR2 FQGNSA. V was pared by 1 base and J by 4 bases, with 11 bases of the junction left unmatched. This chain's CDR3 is CASSLDRVRLAGGTGELFF. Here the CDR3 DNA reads TGTGCCAGCAGCTTAGATCGTGTAAGGCTAGCGGGGGGCACCGGGGAGCTGTTTTTT.

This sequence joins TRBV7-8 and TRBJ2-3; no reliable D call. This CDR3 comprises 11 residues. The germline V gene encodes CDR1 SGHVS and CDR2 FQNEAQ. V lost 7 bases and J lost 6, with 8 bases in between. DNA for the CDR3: TGTGCCAGCACAGAGCAGGATACGCAGTATTTT. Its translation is CASTEQDTQYF.

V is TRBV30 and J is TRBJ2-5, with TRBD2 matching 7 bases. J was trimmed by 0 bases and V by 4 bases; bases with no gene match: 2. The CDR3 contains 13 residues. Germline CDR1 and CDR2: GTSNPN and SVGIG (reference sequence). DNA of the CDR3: TGTGCCTGGACGGGGGGAAACCAAGAGACCCAGTACTTC. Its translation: CAWTGGNQETQYF.

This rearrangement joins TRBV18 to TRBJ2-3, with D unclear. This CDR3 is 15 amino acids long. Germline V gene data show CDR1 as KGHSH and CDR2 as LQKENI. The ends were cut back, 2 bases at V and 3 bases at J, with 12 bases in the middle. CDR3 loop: CASSPFGVRTDTQYF. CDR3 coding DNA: TGTGCCAGCTCACCATTTGGCGTTCGAACAGATACGCAGTATTTT.

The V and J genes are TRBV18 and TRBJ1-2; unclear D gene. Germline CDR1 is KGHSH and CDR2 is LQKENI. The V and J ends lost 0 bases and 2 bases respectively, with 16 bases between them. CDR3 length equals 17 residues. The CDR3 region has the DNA TGTGCCAGCTCACCACCCTGGCTTAACCGGACGAACTATGGCTACACCTTC. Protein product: CASSPPWLNRTNYGYTF.

CDR3 region: CASSSASGVSTDTQYF. CDR3 nucleotides: TGTGCCAGCAGTTCGGCCAGCGGGGTTAGCACAGATACGCAGTATTTT. The gene calls are TRBV6-6 and TRBJ2-3; 7 bases align to TRBD2. Germline trimming cut 4 bases from V and 0 bases from J; bases unmatched to any gene: 7. The CDR3 length is 16 residues. Germline V lookup: CDR1 MNHNY, CDR2 SVGAGI (reference sequence).

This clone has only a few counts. The CDR3 loop is CASSDNRPYNSPLHF. Here the CDR3 DNA reads TGTGCCAGCAGTGACAACAGACCTTATAATTCACCCCTCCACTTT. V gene TRBV2 combines with J gene TRBJ1-6; D is uncertain. The V end was cut by 3 bases, the J end by 4 bases, with 10 bases between. CDR3 length: 15 residues. The germline V gene has CDR1 SNHLY and CDR2 FYNNEI.

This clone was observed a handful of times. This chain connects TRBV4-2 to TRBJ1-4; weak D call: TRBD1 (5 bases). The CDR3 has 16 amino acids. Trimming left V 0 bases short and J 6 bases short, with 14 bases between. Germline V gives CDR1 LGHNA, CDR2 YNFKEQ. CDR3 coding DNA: TGTGCCAGCAGCCAAGAATCTATGGGGGGTCATGAAAAACTGTTTTTT. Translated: CASSQESMGGHEKLFF.

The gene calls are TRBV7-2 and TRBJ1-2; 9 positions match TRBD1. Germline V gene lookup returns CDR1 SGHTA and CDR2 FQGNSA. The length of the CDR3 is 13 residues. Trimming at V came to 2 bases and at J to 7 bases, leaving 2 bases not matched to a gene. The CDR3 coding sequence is TGTGCCAGCAGCTTAACAGGGGGCGGTGGCTACACCTTC. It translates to CASSLTGGGGYTF.